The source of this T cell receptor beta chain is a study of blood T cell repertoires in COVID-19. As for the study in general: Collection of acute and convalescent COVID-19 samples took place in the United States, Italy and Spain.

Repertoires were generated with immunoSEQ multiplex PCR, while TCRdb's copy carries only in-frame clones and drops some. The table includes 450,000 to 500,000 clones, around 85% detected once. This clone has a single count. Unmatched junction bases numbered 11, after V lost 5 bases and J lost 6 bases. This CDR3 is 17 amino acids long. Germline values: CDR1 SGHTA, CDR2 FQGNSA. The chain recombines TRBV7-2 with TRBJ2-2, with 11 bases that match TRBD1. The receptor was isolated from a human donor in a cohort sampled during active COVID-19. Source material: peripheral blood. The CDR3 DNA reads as TGTGCCAGCAGCCCTTTCCGGGACAGGGGGAGGTCCGGGGAGCTGTTTTTT. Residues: CASSPFRDRGRSGELFF.